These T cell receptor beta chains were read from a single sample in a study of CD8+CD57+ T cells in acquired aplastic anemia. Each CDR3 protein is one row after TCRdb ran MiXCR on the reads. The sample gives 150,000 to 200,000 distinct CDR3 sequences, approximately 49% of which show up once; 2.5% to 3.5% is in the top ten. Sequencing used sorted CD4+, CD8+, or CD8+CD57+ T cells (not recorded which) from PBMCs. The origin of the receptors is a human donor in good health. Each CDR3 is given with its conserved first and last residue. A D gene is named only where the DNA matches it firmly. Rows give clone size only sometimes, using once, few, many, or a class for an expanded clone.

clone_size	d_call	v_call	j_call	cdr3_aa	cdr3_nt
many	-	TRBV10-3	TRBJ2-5	CAISTTGPEETQYF	TGTGCCATCAGTACCACAGGGCCTGAAGAGACCCAGTACTTC
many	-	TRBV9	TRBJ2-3	CASSYTDTQYF	TGTGCCAGCAGCTACACAGATACGCAGTATTTT
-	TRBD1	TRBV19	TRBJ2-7	CASSIAGTAYEQYF	TGTGCCAGTAGTATAGCCGGGACAGCGTACGAGCAGTACTTC
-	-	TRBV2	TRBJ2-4	CASSKKRGAKNIQCF	TGTGCCAGCAGCAAAAAGAGAGGGGCCAAAAACATTCAGTGCTTC
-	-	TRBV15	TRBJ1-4	CATSRARATNEKLFF	TGTGCCACCAGCAGAGCCAGGGCTACTAATGAAAAACTGTTTTTT
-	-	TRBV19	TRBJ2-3	CASSPDTDTQYF	TGTGCCAGTAGTCCCGACACAGATACGCAGTATTTT
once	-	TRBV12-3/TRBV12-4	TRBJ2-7	CASSLEGRVYEQYF	TGTGCCAGCAGCTTAGAGGGCAGGGTGTACGAGCAGTACTTC
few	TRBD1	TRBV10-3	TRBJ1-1	CAISEWTGANTEAFF	TGTGCCATCAGTGAATGGACAGGGGCAAACACTGAAGCTTTCTTT
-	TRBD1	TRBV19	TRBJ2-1	CASSIGQGWVF	TGTGCCAGTAGTATCGGACAGGGCTGGGTCTTC
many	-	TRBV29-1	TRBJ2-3	CSVEGGPVGTDTQYF	TGCAGCGTTGAAGGAGGGCCGGTGGGCACAGATACGCAGTATTTT
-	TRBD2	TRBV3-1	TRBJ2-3	CASSPLSTSGRTDTQYF	TGTGCCAGCAGCCCCTTGTCGACTAGCGGCCGCACAGATACGCAGTATTTT
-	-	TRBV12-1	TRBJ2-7	CASSFKGLAGASSYEQYF	TGTGCCAGCAGCTTTAAAGGACTAGCGGGAGCAAGCTCCTACGAGCAGTACTTC
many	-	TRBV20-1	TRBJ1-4	CSASATGKEKLFF	TGCAGTGCTAGCGCGACAGGAAAAGAAAAACTGTTTTTT
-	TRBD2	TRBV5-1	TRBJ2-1	CASSLVGSGRANEQFF	TGCGCCAGCAGCTTGGTAGGTAGCGGGAGGGCCAATGAGCAGTTCTTC
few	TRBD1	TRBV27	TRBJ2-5	CASSRYRGGGETQYF	TGTGCCAGCAGTCGGTACAGGGGTGGGGGAGAGACCCAGTACTTC
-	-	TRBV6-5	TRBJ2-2	CASSNGGTGTGELFF	TGTGCCAGCAGTAACGGCGGGACGGGGACCGGGGAGCTGTTTTTT
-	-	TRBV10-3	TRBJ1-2	CAISEGGAPTNYGYTF	TGTGCCATCAGTGAGGGCGGGGCCCCAACTAACTATGGCTACACCTTC